One TCR beta chain is described in this entry. The CDR3 extends over 14 amino acids. V was clipped by 6 bases and J by 7 bases; unmatched bases: 8. CDR1 LNHDA and CDR2 SQIVND come from the germline V gene (reference sequence). This sample was included in a study of blood T cell repertoires in COVID-19. The wider study: The samples span acute and convalescent COVID-19 from the United States, Italy and Spain. Sources were T cells, B-cell-depleted T cells, or PBMCs; the material itself was cDNA or gDNA.

In the study's own analysis: Reference gene primer amplification yielded estimated nucleated cell counts. Clones were sequenced by immunoSEQ multiplex PCR, and TCRdb holds only the in-frame ones, with some missing. The DNA gave D and trimming, while V, J and clone size come from that table. Of about 120,000 clones listed, roughly 76% are singletons. This sequence was found in a human donor in a cohort sampled during active COVID-19. The chain recombines TRBV19 with TRBJ2-2, with 7 bases fitting TRBD2. The sample consisted of peripheral blood. CDR3 region: CASSWASGNGELFF. CDR3 in DNA: TGTGCCAGTAGCTGGGCTAGCGGTAACGGGGAGCTGTTTTTT.